This TCR beta chain was documented in a study of cytomegalovirus exposure and HLA in healthy donors (TCRdb year 2017). Describing the broader study: An earlier analysis of some 500 of the donors reported approximately 300 Gb of sequence data and 117 million unique TCR beta sequences from about 180 million T cells. An early release that covered fewer than 800 HLA-typed donors contained 250 to 350 gigabases of sequencing data and 65 million to 100 million unique TCR sequences. Among the roughly 380 genotyped donors, roughly 80% belonged to the genetic ancestry cluster associated with self-reported Caucasian donors. The study was designed to test whether signatures of past pathogen exposure could be identified by cataloging public T cell receptors. Using immunosequencing, the study profiled T cell repertoires from approximately 700 subjects and related those repertoires to cytomegalovirus serostatus. A separate validation cohort of approximately 120 different subjects was used in addition to the roughly 720-subject first cohort. To predict cytomegalovirus infection status, the study combined high-throughput TCR immunosequencing, statistical association of individual TCRs with disease status, and machine learning. To study patterns of TCR occurrence, a later analysis re-analyzed previously published TCR beta repertoires from under 750 donors and added high-resolution HLA genotyping. In the later analysis, no new phenotypic data were used to find candidate immune exposures; instead, reliance was placed on TCR beta sequences and their occurrence across donors. In an earlier analysis of 500 to 650 of the donors, high-throughput TCR beta sequencing was used to judge whether each TCR beta V gene segment behaved as functional or pseudogenic. Donor age, sex, ethnicity and CMV serostatus were compiled alongside the repertoire data. Genome-wide SNP genotypes for about three fifths of the 666 donors were used in a later genetic analysis, which treated that subset as a discovery cohort. Every repertoire in the discovery cohort had been generated on one and the same sequencing platform. Both class I and class II loci were covered by HLA typing, at four-digit resolution. Typing coverage varied by locus: about 620-630 donors for A, B, C, DRB1 and DQB1; approximately 500 for DQA1; around 570 for DPA1; more than 450 for DPB1. Because of strong linkage in the cohort, five DR-DQ haplotypes were treated as single units for association and clustering. Across some 400 genotyped donors of the cohort, an average of roughly 230,000 unique TCR beta nucleotide sequences per donor were sequenced, and approximately 19% of those sequences were non-productive.

To prepare the library, the immunoSEQ multiplex PCR assay was applied. A mixture of 60 forward primers for TCR Vbeta segments and 13 reverse primers for TCR Jbeta segments was used in the multiplex PCR. Amplification of the CDR3 region of rearranged TCR beta genes was performed with a multiplex PCR assay on genomic DNA. The amplified TCR beta libraries were sequenced on the Illumina HiSeq System as 87-base-pair reads. The study's processing was this. In a later analysis, 77 million or so unique TCR beta chains were counted across the 500 to 850 repertoires, and around 11 million of these chains were shared by at least two donors. To remove PCR and sequencing errors, raw reads were error-corrected and collapsed into unique sequences using a nearest-neighbor algorithm that merged closely related sequences. To assign V, D and J gene segments, CDR3 sequences were aligned to IMGT reference sequences. For a sequence to be retained, at least a six-nucleotide match to both a V gene segment and a J gene segment was required. Rearrangements were classified as productive when the CDR3 lacked stop codons and remained in frame with V and J, and all other rearrangements were classified as non-productive. CDR3 was defined according to IMGT convention as the region running from the second conserved V-encoded cysteine to the conserved J-encoded phenylalanine. The earlier analysis of 550 to 650 of the donors excluded any sequence lacking an unambiguous match to a single V gene segment. An earlier analysis of 587 of the donors called V segments functional above 56.7% productive rearrangements and segregating when the between-donor standard deviation exceeded 5%. A statistical classification framework was developed to diagnose cytomegalovirus status using the catalog of TCR beta chain sequences. In a later analysis, V and J genes were assigned by comparing TCR nucleotide sequences against IMGT/GENE-DB human TR gene sequences. Using the TCRdist pipeline, a later analysis assigned CDR3 sequences along with most-parsimonious VDJ recombination scenarios. In a later analysis, every TCR beta chain was defined by the combination of its CDR3 amino acid sequence and its V-gene family, and reads without a unique V-gene family were dropped. A later analysis removed roughly 590 highly shared, low-generation-probability nucleotide sequences to deal with suspected cross-contamination and a sequencing artifact. A later analysis calculated a clonal expansion index for each public chain from normalized within-repertoire ranks of inferred template counts. In a later analysis, generation probabilities were computed with a VDJ recombination model fitted to out-of-frame rearrangements, and the resulting probabilities were checked against IGoR. Hypergeometric tests were used in a later analysis to score TCR-TCR, TCR-HLA and TCR-CMV co-occurrence, with a repertoire-size bias correction applied to the TCR pairs. In a later analysis, false discovery rates were estimated by permuting HLA or CMV assignments 20 times. In a later analysis, co-occurring TCRs were grouped using DBSCAN, and TCRdist sequence similarity was added for clustering within HLA-allele-positive subsets. Co-occurrence clustering excluded repertoires with fewer than 30,000 or more than 120,000 public chains, plus five with anomalous nucleotide sharing. The clones in this table, taken by TCRdb from immuneACCESS, are in-frame only. Not every clone is retained; where verified, under half of the shortfall comes from an unresolved V gene, and the cause of the rest is unknown. That table furnishes V, J and clone size, whereas the DNA furnished D and trimming. For this sample the table gives about 140,000 clones, of which roughly 75% were detected only once. 2.5% to 3.5% of the sample rests with the top ten.

V and J lose 5 bases and 8 bases, and a span of 15 bases separates them. The CDR3 covers 13 residues, taking in both the cysteine and the phenylalanine. Only the CDR3 region is kept as DNA, spanning 39 bases read in frame from base 1. CDR1 and CDR2 (MDHEN, SYDVKM) derive from the germline V gene. The cohort consisted of some 670 healthy bone marrow donors. At the time of sampling, every cohort member was nominally healthy, though immune exposures that went unrecorded were likely present. The donor was CMV seronegative and was included in the group of 352 seronegative cohort members. Every donor gave a peripheral blood sample, and the peripheral blood mononuclear cells from that sample were used for TCR beta sequencing. The Qiagen DNeasy Blood Extraction Kit was used to extract genomic DNA from the blood cell samples. What the authors observed across the whole study: In the study, 150 to 200 TCR beta chains were listed as associated with cytomegalovirus. This cohort had only TCR beta chains sequenced, and the lack of alpha or paired-chain data limited which features could be detected. A later genetic analysis reported fewer N-insertions in productive TCRs among donors in an Asian-associated ancestry cluster than the approximately 670-donor mean. According to a later analysis, TCR association rates differed among HLA loci, with DRB1 alleles showing the most associated TCRs and HLA-C alleles showing the fewest. A further reported finding was that TCR beta sequences accurately predicted the HLA-A and HLA-B alleles for most subjects in the first cohort. At a false discovery rate of 0.05, a later analysis linked 16,951 TCR beta sequences to specific HLA alleles. A cluster of highly shared sequence variants was judged likely to represent a technical artifact of the sequencing pipeline. Because counts were too low, seventeen rarely observed V segments, including chromosome 9 orphons, were excluded from the earlier analysis of some 590 of the donors. Across donors, most TCR sequences were observed very rarely, whereas some public TCRs were present in many individuals. Some IMGT-functional V segments, including TRBV6-2 and TRBV6-3, could not be told apart with the 87-base-pair reads, so those segments were excluded. A later analysis reported that several top co-occurrence clusters appeared linked to parvovirus B19, influenza, CMV and Epstein-Barr virus. In a later analysis, HLA-associated TCR beta chains showed more clonal expansion and lower generation probabilities than non-associated chains that were equally common. The authors suggested that the approach could potentially be extended to other disease states and immunological phenotypes. Correlated functional status among segregating V segments might reflect linkage disequilibrium, but an unknown experimental factor could not be ruled out. Strong co-occurrence of HLA alleles, especially DR and DQ, made assigning TCR associations to individual alleles difficult. CMV serostatus was the only immune exposure information available for the cohort. A later genetic analysis associated a missense DCLRE1C variant with V-gene and J-gene trimming of TCR beta chains, and an independent cohort replicated the association. Cytomegalovirus status was reported to be diagnosed by the classifier with high specificity and sensitivity in both the original and validation cohorts. In a later analysis, most CMV-associated TCR beta chains were found to appear HLA-restricted, with HLA associations seemingly driven largely by CMV exposure. In an earlier analysis of several hundred of the donors, most TCR beta V segments were observed in productive rearrangements about 87% or about 30% of the time, broadly matching IMGT annotations. Sequencing depth was assumed to be roughly uniform across donors in the presence/absence analyses, though that assumption may not hold. Because HLA typing was missing for some donors at each locus, association tests included only the typed subset. A few of the identified cytomegalovirus-associated TCR beta chains were confirmed in vitro to be specific for cytomegalovirus antigens.

Comments on this clone: Its antigen is still unknown. Per-base quality was not reported, and no clone a single base away is much larger than it.

The chain joins TRBV28 to TRBJ1-2, with the D gene not confidently named. Sequencing was carried out using PBMCs. The receptor was isolated from a female donor in good health and CMV-seronegative. The CDR3 loop reads CASSPLMTRGYTF. The sequenced DNA: TGTGCCAGCAGTCCCCTGATGACTCGCGGCTACACCTTC.